These 5 T cell receptor beta chains were all obtained from the same sample, sequenced in a study of neurological immune-mediated disorders. As for time point: longitudinal time-point 3. TCRdb called the 5' RACE reads again in MiXCR, with one record for every CDR3 protein. The repertoire has more than 95,000 distinct CDR3 sequences, roughly a tenth of them found once; the top ten carry around 3.1%. Sample: PBMCs. These TCRs come from a female donor with HTLV-1-associated myelopathy (HAM/TSP).

The J gene is TRBJ1-2, the V gene TRBV20-1; TRBD1 is a possible D gene (6 bases). The CDR3 loop spans 13 amino acids. V lost 4 bases, J lost 8 bases, and 17 bases lay in between. The germline V gene encodes CDR1 DFQATT and CDR2 SNEGSKA (reference sequence). Written as DNA, the CDR3 is TGCAGTGCTACAGTCGGGTCTGGGGGCGGCTACACCTTC. Its translation: CSATVGSGGGYTF.

This clonotype was seen repeatedly, ten times or more. The chain employs TRBV12-3 or TRBV12-4 and TRBJ1-6; D remains ambiguous. The CDR3 consists of 14 residues. The V end was cut by 3 bases, the J end by 9 bases, with 12 bases between. CDR3 nucleotides: TGTGCCAGCAGTTTTGGCCCGGCCAGTTCACCCCTCCACTTT. Residues: CASSFGPASSPLHF.

This clonotype was recorded a few times. The chain has TRBV14 and TRBJ2-7; 9 positions agree with TRBD1. The CDR3 sequence is 15 residues long. Germline trimming cut 3 bases from V and 4 bases from J; bases unmatched to any gene: 7. CDR1 and CDR2 from the germline V gene are SGHDN and FVKESK. CDR3 DNA: TGTGCCAGCAGCCACGTCTACAGGGGGCTATACGAGCAGTACTTC. Amino acid sequence: CASSHVYRGLYEQYF.

In this sample, this clonotype turned up a few times. This chain joins TRBV6-1 and TRBJ1-2; D might be TRBD1 (5 bases). Germline loops: CDR1 MNHNS, CDR2 SASEGT. CDR3 length equals 13 residues. The V end lost 2 bases, the J end lost 6 bases, and 10 bases lay between the germline ends. Here the CDR3 DNA reads TGTGCCAGCAGTGAAAGGGACTTCCATGGCTACACCTTC. Its protein is CASSERDFHGYTF.

This clonotype has at least ten counts. The V call is TRBV6-4, the J call TRBJ2-1; the match to TRBD1 covers 8 bases. Germline V gene lookup returns CDR1 MRHNA and CDR2 SNTAGT. The length of the CDR3 is 13 residues. With 10 bases clipped from V and 6 bases from J, the junction kept 8 bases outside the gene matches. CDR3 sequence: CATQTGATNEQFF. In DNA form, the CDR3 reads TGTGCCACACAGACAGGGGCAACCAATGAGCAGTTCTTC.